Listed below are T cell receptor beta chains from one sample, sequenced in a study of blood T cells in healthy people across ages. TCRdb used MiXCR to reprocess the 5' RACE reads, holding one entry per CDR3 protein. Among 1.5 million to 2 million distinct CDR3 sequences listed, about two fifths were seen once. Sequencing input: blood. These receptors came from a human donor in good health. CDR3s include the opening cysteine and the closing phenylalanine or tryptophan. A D gene is named only where the DNA matches it firmly. Size tells how often a clone was seen (once, few, many) or the class of an expanded clone, and some rows leave it out.

V gene	J gene	clone size	D gene	CDR3 DNA	CDR3 protein
TRBV15	TRBJ2-5	few	NA	TGTGCCACCAGCAGAGATAAGGGGCTTGGAGAGACCCAGTACTTC	CATSRDKGLGETQYF
TRBV25-1	TRBJ1-1	few	TRBD1	TGTGCCAGCAGTGAAGGGACAGGGCACACTGAAGCTTTCTTT	CASSEGTGHTEAFF
TRBV7-2	TRBJ2-7	NA	NA	TGTGCCAGCAGCCGCAGGGTTTACTACGAGCAGTACTTC	CASSRRVYYEQYF
TRBV15	TRBJ1-3	NA	TRBD1	TGTGCCACCAGCAGAGGACAGGGCGGAATATCTGGAAACACCATATATTTT	CATSRGQGGISGNTIYF
TRBV6-2/TRBV6-3	TRBJ2-7	NA	NA	TGTGCCAGCGGTGAGCGGAGATCCTACGAGCAGTACTTC	CASGERRSYEQYF
TRBV12-3/TRBV12-4	TRBJ2-1	NA	TRBD1	TGTGCCAGCAGCCGTCCGGACAGGGTGGGCAATGAGCAGTTCTTC	CASSRPDRVGNEQFF
TRBV20-1	TRBJ1-2	NA	NA	TGCAGTGCTAGACGTTCTCGTGGGGGGATCTGGGGCTACACCTTC	CSARRSRGGIWGYTF
TRBV18	TRBJ1-2	few	TRBD1	TGTGCCAGCTCACCCCAGGGACAGCCCGGGACCTATGGCTACACCTTC	CASSPQGQPGTYGYTF
TRBV7-8	TRBJ1-5	NA	NA	TGTGCCAGCAGCTTAACGGCTCAGCCCCAGCATTTT	CASSLTAQPQHF
TRBV5-1	TRBJ2-1	NA	TRBD1	TGCGCCAGCAGCTTGAGCACAGGGGGCTACTACAATGAGCAGTTCTTC	CASSLSTGGYYNEQFF